This record concerns one T cell receptor beta chain sequence. V gave up 2 bases and J gave up 0 bases, with 9 bases separating them. CDR1 and CDR2 (germline): MDHEN, SYDVKM. This CDR3 region has 15 residues. Original processing methods: Amplification from reference gene primers served as the basis for estimated nucleated cell counts. Assay used: immunoSEQ multiplex PCR; TCRdb lists only in-frame clones, some missing. V, J and clone size reflect that table, while D and trimming were determined from the DNA. The sample holds some 260,000 clones, 88% seen once. The data belong to a study of blood T cell repertoires in COVID-19. About the research overall: From T cells, B-cell-depleted T cells, or PBMCs came the material, which was cDNA or gDNA.

The chain links TRBV28 to TRBJ2-3, with D tentatively TRBD2 (5 bases). The sequence was collected from a human donor in a cohort sampled during active COVID-19. The sample comprised peripheral blood. The CDR3 DNA is TGTGCCAGCAGTTTACTGGGGAGTAGCACAGATACGCAGTATTTT. Translation: CASSLLGSSTDTQYF.